A single sample is the source of the 16 T cell receptor beta chains below, sequenced in a study of CD8 T cells in Susac syndrome. The RNA, about 0.5 to 1 ug, was put through reverse transcription using random hexamers. TCRdb re-called the immunoSEQ multiplex PCR reads with MiXCR, one entry per CDR3 protein. The sample lists about 200,000 distinct CDR3 sequences, around 90% occurring once. The sequenced sample was CD4+ T cells from PBMCs. The receptors were gathered from a human donor with Susac syndrome.

The gene calls are TRBV20-1 and TRBJ1-5; D might be TRBD1 (5 bases). CDR1 and CDR2 (germline): DFQATT, SNEGSKA (reference sequence). CDR3 length: 15 residues. Trimming removed 6 bases from V and 0 bases from J, with 15 bases in between. Here the CDR3 reads CSAQRGRYSNQPQHF. CDR3 coding DNA: TGCAGTGCACAACGGGGCAGGTATAGCAATCAGCCCCAGCATTTT.

The chain is built from TRBV29-1 and TRBJ2-7; TRBD2 matches 8 bases. This CDR3 region has 14 residues. Germline CDR1 reads SQVTM; CDR2 reads ANQGSEA. With 5 bases clipped from V and 2 bases from J, the junction kept 8 bases outside the gene matches. DNA of the CDR3: TGCAGCGTTTACGGGCGGGAGGAGACCTACGAGCAGTACTTC. The encoded protein is CSVYGREETYEQYF.

The V call is TRBV3-1, the J call TRBJ2-3; tentatively, D is TRBD1 (5 bases). The CDR3 extends over 16 amino acids. Germline assignment: CDR1 LGHDT and CDR2 YNNKEL (reference sequence). Trimming stripped 6 bases from V and 4 bases from J, with 20 bases between. The CDR3 bases are TGTGCCAGCAGTTTTTCCTTAACTAAAGGGGCAGATACGCAGTATTTT. Protein: CASSFSLTKGADTQYF.

The chain couples TRBV5-1 to TRBJ2-1; perhaps D is TRBD1 or TRBD2 (5 bases each). The CDR3 has 16 amino acids. Trimming removed 5 bases from V and 3 bases from J, with 18 bases in between. CDR1 SGHRS and CDR2 YFSETQ come from the germline V gene. The CDR3 region has the DNA TGCGCCAGCAGACGCAACTGGGGGATTGACTACAATGAGCAGTTCTTC. Amino acids: CASRRNWGIDYNEQFF.

This clonotype is a singleton in its sample. The gene calls are TRBV4-1 and TRBJ2-6, with D perhaps TRBD1 (5 bases). Between the trimmed V and J ends, which lost 4 bases and 2 bases, there was a span of 15 bases. CDR1 is MGHRA, CDR2 YSYEKL, per germline. This CDR3 is 17 amino acids long. CDR3 loop: CASSPGARRAGANVLTF. Written as DNA, the CDR3 is TGCGCCAGCAGCCCTGGGGCAAGGCGAGCTGGGGCCAACGTCCTGACTTTC.

The rearrangement joins TRBV10-3 to TRBJ1-5, with no clear D. Germline CDR1 and CDR2: ENHRY and SYGVKD. Trimming stripped 0 bases from V and 7 bases from J, with 4 bases between. This CDR3 contains 12 residues. Here the CDR3 DNA reads TGTGCCATCAGTGAGTCGATGCAGCCCCAGCATTTT. Translation gives CAISESMQPQHF.

The chain links TRBV12-3 or TRBV12-4 to TRBJ1-6; D is uncertain. Trimming took off 3 bases at V and 10 bases at J, with 10 bases between the two ends. The CDR3 extends over 13 amino acids. The CDR3 DNA sequence: TGTGCCAGCAGTTTCCAGACTGGCTCACCCCTCCACTTT. Protein sequence: CASSFQTGSPLHF.

The V call is TRBV9, the J call TRBJ2-5; no firm D call. Trimming removed 1 base from V and 5 bases from J, with 12 bases in between. Germline lookup yields CDR1 SGDLS and CDR2 YYNGEE. CDR3 length equals 14 residues. CDR3 loop: CASSVTNGGETQYF. CDR3 DNA: TGTGCCAGCAGCGTAACCAATGGTGGGGAGACCCAGTACTTC.

The V and J genes are TRBV7-6 and TRBJ2-1; 12 nucleotides line up with TRBD2. There are 16 residues in the CDR3. Germline-derived CDR1 and CDR2 are SGHVS and FNYEAQ. V shed 3 bases, J shed 6 bases, and the junction held 6 bases outside the gene matches. In nucleotides, the CDR3 is TGTGCCAGCAGCTTCACCGGGACTAGCGGGTTCAATGAGCAGTTCTTC. Translated, it gives CASSFTGTSGFNEQFF.

The CDR3 DNA sequence: TGTGCCAGCTCACCACTCGGGGGCGCGGAGACCCAGTACTTC. Protein sequence: CASSPLGGAETQYF. V is TRBV18 and J is TRBJ2-5; the D call may be TRBD1 or TRBD2 (6 bases each). Trimming removed 1 base at V and 5 bases at J, with 11 bases between. The germline V gene encodes CDR1 KGHSH and CDR2 LQKENI. This CDR3 region has 14 residues.

This clonotype showed up just once. This chain links TRBV5-4 with TRBJ2-7, with 9 bases that match TRBD1. The ends lost 2 bases at V and 4 bases at J; junction bases unmatched: 7. Germline CDR1 is SGHNT and CDR2 is YYREEE (reference sequence). CDR3 size: 15 residues. The CDR3: CASSLPGTGRYEQYF. The DNA for the CDR3 is TGTGCCAGCAGCTTACCCGGGACAGGGAGGTACGAGCAGTACTTC.

J is TRBJ2-3 and V is TRBV10-3, with TRBD2 matching over 11 bases. This CDR3 contains 15 residues. V dropped 6 bases and J dropped 2; count of bases not matched to a gene: 4. Germline loops: CDR1 ENHRY, CDR2 SYGVKD. CDR3 sequence reads: CAISGTSGITDTQYF. The DNA for the CDR3 is TGTGCCATCAGCGGGACTAGCGGTATCACAGATACGCAGTATTTT.

V usage is TRBV5-1 and J usage is TRBJ2-1; 7 nucleotides align to TRBD1. Germline V gene sequence: CDR1 SGHRS, CDR2 YFSETQ. The junction had 4 bases not matched to a gene; V was cut back by 2 bases and J by 5 bases. CDR3 size: 14 residues. Here the CDR3 DNA reads TGCGCCAGCAGCTTAGGGACAGCCAACAATGAGCAGTTCTTC. This encodes CASSLGTANNEQFF.

This chain links TRBV6-5 with TRBJ1-6, with TRBD1 matching 9 bases. The CDR3 sequence is 17 residues long. J gave up 10 bases and V 2 bases, and 12 bases lay outside the gene matches. Germline-derived CDR1 and CDR2 are MNHEY and SVGAGI. This chain's CDR3 is CASSYLPGQGRGSPLHF. CDR3 DNA sequence: TGTGCCAGCAGTTACCTTCCAGGACAGGGGCGTGGGTCACCCCTCCACTTT.

The chain employs TRBV20-1 and TRBJ2-1, with 11 bases fitting TRBD1. J gave up 7 bases and V 6 bases, and 11 bases lay outside the gene matches. The germline V gene has CDR1 DFQATT and CDR2 SNEGSKA (reference sequence). This CDR3 contains 15 residues. CDR3 bases: TGCAGTGCAACCCGCCGGGACAGGGGGTTTAATGAGCAGTTCTTC. This encodes CSATRRDRGFNEQFF.

V usage is TRBV6-1 and J usage is TRBJ2-7; possibly TRBD1 for D (5 bases). This CDR3 is 17 amino acids long. Deletions cut 0 bases from V and 1 base from J, with 16 bases between. The germline V gene encodes CDR1 MNHNS and CDR2 SASEGT. DNA of the CDR3: TGTGCCAGCAGTGAAGCGATTTACCAGGGTGTTTCCTACGAGCAGTACTTC. As protein: CASSEAIYQGVSYEQYF.